What follows are 26 T cell receptor beta chains derived from one specimen sequenced in a study of blood T cell repertoires in COVID-19. Data came from immunoSEQ multiplex PCR; TCRdb stores just in-frame clones and leaves some out. Among about 190,000 clones listed, approximately 87% were seen once. The sample consisted of peripheral blood. These receptors originate from a woman aged 18-29 years who had recovered from COVID-19.

The V gene is TRBV14, the J gene TRBJ2-7, with 8 bases that match TRBD2. Germline CDR1 reads SGHDN; CDR2 reads FVKESK. Trimming at V came to 4 bases and at J to 4 bases, leaving 6 bases not matched to a gene. This CDR3 has 14 amino acids. CDR3 sequence reads: CASSLVSGTYEQYF. CDR3 in DNA: TGTGCCAGCAGCCTGGTTAGCGGGACTTACGAGCAGTACTTC.

This clone appeared a single time. This rearrangement joins TRBV12-3 or TRBV12-4 to TRBJ2-3; no clear D. Trimming cost V 1 base and J 10 bases, with 6 bases left between them. The CDR3 sequence is 11 residues long. Here the CDR3 reads CASSLGRAQYF. The CDR3 nucleotides are TGTGCCAGCAGTTTAGGTCGGGCGCAGTATTTT.

Only one count was recorded for this clone. The chain carries TRBV4-1 and TRBJ2-2; TRBD1 matches at 9 bases. The CDR3 spans 17 residues. Germline V CDR1 and CDR2: MGHRA, YSYEKL. J was trimmed by 6 bases and V by 0 bases; bases with no gene match: 8. The CDR3 sequence is CASSQEGTGRLAGELFF. In nucleotides, the CDR3 is TGCGCCAGCAGCCAAGAAGGGACAGGGCGGCTTGCCGGGGAGCTGTTTTTT.

This sequence joins TRBV5-8 and TRBJ2-5; the D gene is possibly TRBD1 (5 bases). The CDR3 consists of 16 residues. Germline lookup yields CDR1 SGHTS and CDR2 YDEGEE. V dropped 2 bases and J dropped 5 bases, with 19 bases sitting between them. In DNA, the CDR3 is TGTGCCAGCAGCTTCTCAGGGTTCGGCGGTGGGGAGACCCAGTACTTC. Its protein product is CASSFSGFGGGETQYF.

The CDR3 DNA follows: TGTGCCAGCAGCGCGCGACCCAGGGGGTCTGGAAACACCATATATTTT. As protein: CASSARPRGSGNTIYF. The V call is TRBV9, the J call TRBJ1-3; TRBD1 matches at 7 bases. J gave up 1 base and V 3 bases, and 7 bases lay outside the gene matches. CDR1 and CDR2 from the germline V gene are SGDLS and YYNGEE. The CDR3 length is 16 residues.

This clone turned up a few times. At the DNA level, this CDR3 is encoded by other sequences in the same sample as well. The genes are TRBV3-1 (or the pseudogene TRBV3-2) and TRBJ1-6; the match to TRBD1 covers 8 bases. J gave up 9 bases and V 4 bases, and 5 bases lay outside the gene matches. Germline V gene data show CDR1 as LGHDT and CDR2 as YNNKEL (reference sequence). The CDR3 contains 14 residues. CDR3 protein: CASSLTGVGSPLHF. CDR3 in DNA: TGTGCCAGCAGCCTGACAGGGGTAGGTTCACCCCTCCACTTT.

This sequence joins TRBV3-1 (or the pseudogene TRBV3-2) and TRBJ1-5; D may be TRBD1 (5 bases). This CDR3 is built from 12 residues. The V gene's germline CDR1 is LGHDT and CDR2 YNNKEL (reference sequence). The V and J ends lost 4 bases and 11 bases respectively, with 12 bases between them. DNA of the CDR3: TGTGCCAGCAGCCTACGTGGGGGGACCCAGCATTTT. This sequence encodes CASSLRGGTQHF.

The CDR3 reads CASSEGGIGNQPQHF. CDR3 in DNA: TGTGCCAGCAGTGAAGGAGGGATCGGCAATCAGCCCCAGCATTTT. The J gene is TRBJ1-5, the V gene TRBV6-1, with unresolved D. The CDR3 loop spans 15 amino acids. V shed 1 base and J shed 2 bases, with 9 bases lying between them. The germline V gene has CDR1 MNHNS and CDR2 SASEGT.

The V gene is TRBV19, the J gene TRBJ2-3; 9 nucleotides agree with TRBD1. V lost 6 bases and J lost 8; bases outside the gene matches: 18. This CDR3 comprises 17 residues. The germline V gene encodes CDR1 LNHDA and CDR2 SQIVND (reference sequence). Written as DNA, the CDR3 is TGTGCCAGTAGCTTTATACAGGGGGCTCTTGACGGGCCTACGCAGTATTTT. Residues: CASSFIQGALDGPTQYF.

The chain links TRBV19 to TRBJ2-1, with D possibly being TRBD2 (7 bases). Trimming removed 6 bases at V and 15 bases at J, with 15 bases between. CDR1 is LNHDA and CDR2 is SQIVND in the germline V gene (reference sequence). This CDR3 has 11 amino acids. This CDR3 is CASRSGGLTFF. Written as DNA, the CDR3 is TGTGCCAGTAGATCGGGGGGCCTCACGTTCTTC.

The V gene is TRBV5-5, the J gene TRBJ2-1; D remains ambiguous. V was cut by 2 bases and J by 7 bases, with 7 bases left in between. Germline V gives CDR1 SGHKS, CDR2 YYEKEE (reference sequence). The CDR3 loop spans 12 amino acids. CDR3 amino acids: CASSFSGNEQFF. The DNA of the CDR3 is TGTGCCAGCAGCTTTTCCGGGAATGAGCAGTTCTTC.

The chain joins TRBV18 to TRBJ1-1; TRBD1 agrees at 9 bases. After removal of 3 bases from V and 1 base from J, the junction contained 9 bases not matched to a gene. This CDR3 comprises 17 residues. CDR1 is KGHSH and CDR2 is LQKENI in the germline V gene. The CDR3 DNA reads TGTGCCAGCTCACCGGTACAGGGGGCCCTGGCGAACACTGAAGCTTTCTTT. Its protein product is CASSPVQGALANTEAFF.

V is TRBV6-2 or TRBV6-3 and J is TRBJ2-7, with TRBD2 matching 7 bases. In germline, CDR1 is MNHEY, CDR2 SVGEGT. CDR3 length: 13 amino acids. J was trimmed by 3 bases and V by 5 bases; bases with no gene match: 4. This CDR3 reads CASSTRGVYEQYF. CDR3 nucleotides: TGTGCCAGCAGTACCCGGGGGGTCTACGAGCAGTACTTC.

The V gene is TRBV7-3, the J gene TRBJ2-2; 8 bases match TRBD2. CDR1 is SGHTA and CDR2 is FQGTGA in the germline V gene. V was clipped by 3 bases and J by 7 bases; unmatched bases: 7. The CDR3 is made up of 15 amino acids. In DNA, the CDR3 is TGTGCCAGCAGCTTCTTCAGCGGGAGCAGCGGGGAGCTGTTTTTT. This encodes CASSFFSGSSGELFF. The full variable domain, completed using reference TRBV7-3 and TRBJ2-2, is GAGVSQTPSNKVTEKGKYVELRCDPISGHTALYWYRQSLGQGPEFLIYFQGTGAADDSGLPNDRFFAVRPEGSVSTLKIQRTERGDSAVYLCASSFFSGSSGELFFGEGSRLTVL.

V and J are TRBV7-9 and TRBJ1-2; 12 bases fit TRBD1. From germline, CDR1 is SEHNR and CDR2 FQNEAQ (reference sequence). Trimming at V came to 4 bases and at J to 4 bases, leaving 4 bases not matched to a gene. This CDR3 has 15 amino acids. The CDR3 DNA sequence: TGTGCCAGCAGCTCGATGGGACAGGGGGCCTATGGCTACACCTTC. It specifies CASSSMGQGAYGYTF. Based on the CDR3 plus reference TRBV7-9 and TRBJ1-2, the full variable domain is DTGVSQNPRHKITKRGQNVTFRCDPISEHNRLYWYRQTLGQGPEFLTYFQNEAQLEKSRLLSDRFSAERPKGSFSTLEIQRTEQGDSAMYLCASSSMGQGAYGYTFGSGTRLTVV.

The rearrangement uses TRBV7-9 and TRBJ2-7, with TRBD2 as a possible D gene (5 bases). This CDR3 is 14 amino acids long. The germline V gene has CDR1 SEHNR and CDR2 FQNEAQ (reference sequence). V was cut by 5 bases and J by 1 base, with 12 bases left in between. CDR3 loop: CASSLGLRSYEQYV. The CDR3 DNA sequence: TGTGCCAGCAGCCTCGGACTCCGATCCTACGAGCAGTACGTC.

The chain recombines TRBV4-1 with TRBJ1-1; TRBD1 aligns across 8 bases. V shed 5 bases and J 0 bases; nucleotides not matched to a gene: 11. Germline CDR1 is MGHRA and CDR2 is YSYEKL. There are 17 residues in the CDR3. CDR3 residues: CASSLDGGQALNTEAFF. CDR3 DNA: TGCGCCAGCAGCTTAGATGGGGGACAGGCCTTGAACACTGAAGCTTTCTTT.

The chain has TRBV27 and TRBJ1-1, with 7 bases aligning to TRBD1. CDR3 length: 16 amino acids. Germline CDR1 is MNHEY and CDR2 is SMNVEV (reference sequence). Losses at the gene ends were 2 bases for V and 0 bases for J; bases not matched to a gene: 6. As DNA, the CDR3 is TGTGCCAGCAGTTTACTAGGGACAGCATTGAACACTGAAGCTTTCTTT. It is translated as CASSLLGTALNTEAFF.

The J gene is TRBJ2-2, the V gene TRBV27, with 10 bases lining up with TRBD2. Germline-derived CDR1 and CDR2 are MNHEY and SMNVEV (reference sequence). With 3 bases clipped from V and 4 bases from J, the junction kept 2 bases outside the gene matches. The CDR3 spans 15 residues. The CDR3 here is CASSFGLAVTGELFF. CDR3 DNA: TGTGCCAGCAGTTTTGGACTAGCGGTCACCGGGGAGCTGTTTTTT.

The CDR3 DNA follows: TGTGCCAGCAGTGACCAGGGGGCGCTCGGAGGAGAGACCCAGTACTTC. Its protein is CASSDQGALGGETQYF. This chain links TRBV2 with TRBJ2-5; 8 bases align to TRBD1. Germline CDR1 SNHLY, CDR2 FYNNEI. The V segment lost 3 bases and the J segment 4 bases; nucleotides outside the gene matches: 10. The CDR3 extends over 16 amino acids.

The chain employs TRBV19 and TRBJ1-5; no firm D call. In germline, CDR1 is LNHDA, CDR2 SQIVND (reference sequence). Trimming removed 7 bases at V and 7 bases at J, with 11 bases between. This CDR3 has 12 residues. CDR3 loop: CASTGGNQPQHF. CDR3 DNA sequence: TGTGCCAGTACCGGTGGTAACCAGCCCCAGCATTTT.

J is TRBJ1-1 and V is TRBV29-1; no clear D. The CDR3 spans 12 residues. With 0 bases removed from V and 6 bases from J, the gap between germline ends came to 8 bases. Germline values: CDR1 SQVTM, CDR2 ANQGSEA. The CDR3 reads CSVEDIKPEAFF. The CDR3 DNA sequence: TGCAGCGTTGAAGATATTAAGCCTGAAGCTTTCTTT.

The V and J genes are TRBV5-1 and TRBJ1-2; 7 bases line up with TRBD1. V lost 4 bases to trimming and J lost 4 bases; unmatched junction nucleotides: 7. The CDR3 sequence is 14 residues long. Germline lookup yields CDR1 SGHRS and CDR2 YFSETQ. CDR3 in amino acids: CASSRPGQSYGYTF. Here the CDR3 DNA reads TGCGCCAGCAGCCGGCCGGGACAGAGCTATGGCTACACCTTC.

The chain links TRBV19 to TRBJ1-1, with D possibly matching TRBD1 (6 bases). The germline V and J ends were trimmed by 1 base and 10 bases, with 13 bases remaining between them. The germline V gene encodes CDR1 LNHDA and CDR2 SQIVND (reference sequence). This CDR3 is built from 13 residues. The CDR3 nucleotides are TGTGCCAGTAGTATAGTCCAGGGGCCAGGAGCTTTCTTT. Its translation is CASSIVQGPGAFF.

This chain links TRBV11-2 with TRBJ2-7; D gene unclear. Between the trimmed V and J ends, which lost 1 base and 3 bases, there was a span of 10 bases. Germline-derived CDR1 and CDR2 are SGHAT and FQNNGV. The CDR3 length is 14 residues. The CDR3 DNA reads as TGTGCCAGCAGCTTAGGTCACGAGGTCTACGAGCAGTACGTC. Its translation is CASSLGHEVYEQYV.

The CDR3 DNA reads TGTGCCAGCAGTTCACGGACTAGCGGGAGGCCCCACGAGCAGTACGTC. Amino acid sequence: CASSSRTSGRPHEQYV. The V gene is TRBV6-5, the J gene TRBJ2-7, with 14 bases that match TRBD2. The CDR3 is made up of 16 amino acids. V shed 4 bases, J shed 5 bases, and the junction held 7 bases outside the gene matches. Germline lookup yields CDR1 MNHEY and CDR2 SVGAGI.